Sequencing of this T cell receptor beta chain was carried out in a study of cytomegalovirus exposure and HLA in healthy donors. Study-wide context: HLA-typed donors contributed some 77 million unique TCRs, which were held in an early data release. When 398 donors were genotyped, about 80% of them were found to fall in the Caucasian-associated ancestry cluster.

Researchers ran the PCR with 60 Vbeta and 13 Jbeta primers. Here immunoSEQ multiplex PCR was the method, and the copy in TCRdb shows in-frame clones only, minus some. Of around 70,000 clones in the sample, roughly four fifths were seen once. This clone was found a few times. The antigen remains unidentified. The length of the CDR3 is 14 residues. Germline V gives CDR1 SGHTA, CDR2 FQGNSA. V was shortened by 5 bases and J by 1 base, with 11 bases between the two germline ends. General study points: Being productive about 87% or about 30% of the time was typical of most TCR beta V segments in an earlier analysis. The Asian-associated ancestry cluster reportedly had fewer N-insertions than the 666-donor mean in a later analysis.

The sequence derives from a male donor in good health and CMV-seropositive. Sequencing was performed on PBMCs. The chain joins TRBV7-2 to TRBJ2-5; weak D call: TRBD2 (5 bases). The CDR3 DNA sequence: TGTGCCAGCAGCCTGGACTGGTTCCAAGAGACCCAGTACTTC. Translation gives CASSLDWFQETQYF.